Listed below are T cell receptor beta chains from one sample, sequenced in a study. TCRdb redid the calling of the multiplex PCR reads with MiXCR, one entry per CDR3 protein. The sample shows over a hundred distinct CDR3 sequences, about 4.1% of them seen only once. The sample was naive CD4+ T cells sorted from blood. The receptors shown here come from a female donor with breast cancer. CDR3s include the opening cysteine and the closing phenylalanine or tryptophan. The order of the fields is V gene, clone size, CDR3 length, D gene, J gene, CDR3 protein, CDR3 DNA. D genes are given only for firm matches. A clone size is listed for some rows: how often the clone was seen (once, few, many), or a class if it is expanded.

V gene: TRBV12-3/TRBV12-4
clone size: large
CDR3 length: 15
D gene: NA
J gene: TRBJ1-2
CDR3 protein: CASSSIGTPNYGYTF
CDR3 DNA: TGTGCCAGCAGCTCCATAGGGACACCTAACTATGGCTACACCTTC

V gene: TRBV12-3/TRBV12-4
clone size: hyperexpanded
CDR3 length: 15
D gene: TRBD1
J gene: TRBJ1-2
CDR3 protein: CASSFGDRVSYGYTF
CDR3 DNA: TGTGCCAGCAGTTTTGGAGACAGGGTCTCCTATGGCTACACCTTC

V gene: TRBV12-3/TRBV12-4
clone size: NA
CDR3 length: 15
D gene: TRBD1
J gene: TRBJ1-2
CDR3 protein: CASSYSDRVGYGYTF
CDR3 DNA: TGTGCCAGCAGTTACTCGGACAGGGTGGGCTATGGCTACACCTTC

V gene: TRBV12-3/TRBV12-4
clone size: large
CDR3 length: 14
D gene: NA
J gene: TRBJ1-2
CDR3 protein: CASSLRLERYGYTF
CDR3 DNA: TGTGCCAGCAGTCTCCGGTTGGAGCGCTATGGCTACACCTTC

V gene: TRBV12-3/TRBV12-4
clone size: hyperexpanded
CDR3 length: 12
D gene: TRBD1
J gene: TRBJ1-2
CDR3 protein: CASSRTGDGYTF
CDR3 DNA: TGTGCCAGCAGTCGGACAGGGGATGGCTACACCTTC

V gene: TRBV12-3/TRBV12-4
clone size: large
CDR3 length: 13
D gene: NA
J gene: TRBJ1-2
CDR3 protein: CASSSERNYGYTF
CDR3 DNA: TGTGCCAGCAGTTCTGAGAGGAACTATGGCTACACCTTC

V gene: TRBV12-3/TRBV12-4
clone size: large
CDR3 length: 12
D gene: NA
J gene: TRBJ1-2
CDR3 protein: CASSSGDYGYTF
CDR3 DNA: TGTGCCAGCAGTTCAGGGGACTATGGCTACACCTTC

V gene: TRBV12-3/TRBV12-4
clone size: large
CDR3 length: 16
D gene: TRBD1
J gene: TRBJ1-2
CDR3 protein: CASSFRQGTFDYGYTF
CDR3 DNA: TGTGCCAGCAGTTTTCGACAGGGTACGTTCGACTATGGCTACACCTTC

V gene: TRBV12-3/TRBV12-4
clone size: large
CDR3 length: 14
D gene: NA
J gene: TRBJ1-2
CDR3 protein: CASSLARSLNGYTF
CDR3 DNA: TGTGCCAGCAGTTTAGCGCGGTCTCTTAATGGCTACACCTTC

V gene: TRBV12-3/TRBV12-4
clone size: hyperexpanded
CDR3 length: 14
D gene: TRBD1
J gene: TRBJ1-2
CDR3 protein: CASSPRTGSYGYTF
CDR3 DNA: TGTGCCAGCAGTCCGCGGACAGGATCCTATGGCTACACCTTC

V gene: TRBV12-3/TRBV12-4
clone size: large
CDR3 length: 14
D gene: NA
J gene: TRBJ1-2
CDR3 protein: CASSPKTGNYGYTF
CDR3 DNA: TGTGCCAGCAGTCCTAAAACCGGGAACTATGGCTACACCTTC

V gene: TRBV12-3/TRBV12-4
clone size: hyperexpanded
CDR3 length: 11
D gene: NA
J gene: TRBJ1-2
CDR3 protein: CASSARAGYTF
CDR3 DNA: TGTGCCAGCAGTGCTAGGGCTGGCTACACCTTC

V gene: TRBV12-3/TRBV12-4
clone size: large
CDR3 length: 12
D gene: NA
J gene: TRBJ1-2
CDR3 protein: CASSRRDLGYTF
CDR3 DNA: TGTGCCAGCAGCAGAAGGGATTTAGGCTACACCTTC

V gene: TRBV12-5
clone size: large
CDR3 length: 12
D gene: TRBD1
J gene: TRBJ1-2
CDR3 protein: CASRTGDYGYTF
CDR3 DNA: TGTGCTAGTAGGACAGGGGACTATGGCTACACCTTC

V gene: TRBV12-3/TRBV12-4
clone size: large
CDR3 length: 13
D gene: TRBD1
J gene: TRBJ1-2
CDR3 protein: CASSPGQGYGYTF
CDR3 DNA: TGTGCCAGCAGTCCAGGACAGGGTTATGGCTACACCTTC

V gene: TRBV12-3/TRBV12-4
clone size: large
CDR3 length: 13
D gene: NA
J gene: TRBJ1-2
CDR3 protein: CASSLAREFGYTF
CDR3 DNA: TGTGCCAGCAGTTTAGCGCGGGAGTTTGGCTACACCTTC

V gene: TRBV12-3/TRBV12-4
clone size: large
CDR3 length: 15
D gene: TRBD1
J gene: TRBJ1-2
CDR3 protein: CASSWSGQGFVGYTF
CDR3 DNA: TGTGCCAGCAGTTGGTCTGGACAGGGGTTCGTGGGCTACACCTTC